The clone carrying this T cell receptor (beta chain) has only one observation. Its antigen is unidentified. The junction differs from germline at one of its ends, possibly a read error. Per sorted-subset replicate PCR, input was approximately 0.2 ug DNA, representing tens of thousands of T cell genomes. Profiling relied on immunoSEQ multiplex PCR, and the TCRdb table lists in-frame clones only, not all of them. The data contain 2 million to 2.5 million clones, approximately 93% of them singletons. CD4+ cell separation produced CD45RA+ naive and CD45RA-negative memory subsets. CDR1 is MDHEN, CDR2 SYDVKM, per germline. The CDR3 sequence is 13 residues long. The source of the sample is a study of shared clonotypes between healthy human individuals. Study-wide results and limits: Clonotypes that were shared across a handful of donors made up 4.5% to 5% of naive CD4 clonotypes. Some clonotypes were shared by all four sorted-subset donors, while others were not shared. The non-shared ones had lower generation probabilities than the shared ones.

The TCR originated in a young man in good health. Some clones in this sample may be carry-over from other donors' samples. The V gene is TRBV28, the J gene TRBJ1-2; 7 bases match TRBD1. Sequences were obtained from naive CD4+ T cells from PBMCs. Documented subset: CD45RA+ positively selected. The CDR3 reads CASRLGGNYGYTF. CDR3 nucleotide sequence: TGTGCCAGCCGTTTAGGGGGCAACTATGGCTACACCTTC.